These 4 T cell receptor beta chains were all obtained from the same sample, sequenced in a study of T cells in Graves' hyperthyroidism and ophthalmopathy. TCR beta CDR3 region amplification was performed from RNA transcripts. An initial round of RT-PCR targeting the TCR CDR3 relied on the HTBI primer set. A single record per CDR3 protein comes from TCRdb applying MiXCR to the multiplex PCR reads. The sample holds a few hundred thousand distinct CDR3 sequences; around 14% are singletons and the top ten take around 7.8%. Sequencing input: blood. The receptors stem from a woman aged 25 to 45 with Graves' hyperthyroidism.

In its sample, this clonotype was seen many times. The genes are TRBV30 and TRBJ2-7; 8 nucleotides agree with TRBD1. Germline loops: CDR1 GTSNPN, CDR2 SVGIG (reference sequence). The V and J ends lost 8 bases and 2 bases, in that order; junction bases with no gene match: 5. The CDR3 sequence is 12 residues long. The CDR3 DNA reads as TGTGCCGGCCGGGACAGGACCTACGAGCAGTACTTC. Translation gives CAGRDRTYEQYF.

This chain links TRBV9 with TRBJ2-5; 14 positions match TRBD2. The V gene's germline CDR1 is SGDLS and CDR2 YYNGEE. CDR3 length: 16 residues. With V trimmed by 3 bases and J by 7 bases, 8 bases remained unmatched. CDR3 nucleotides: TGTGCCAGCAGCGATGGACTAGCGGGAGGTAGCGGGACCCAGTACTTC. Translated, it gives CASSDGLAGGSGTQYF.

This chain uses TRBV7-6 with TRBJ2-3; D unresolved. CDR1 and CDR2 from the germline V gene are SGHVS and FNYEAQ. Deletions cut 5 bases from V and 2 bases from J, with 11 bases between. The CDR3 loop spans 14 amino acids. CDR3 sequence reads: CASSRNSFTDTQYF. CDR3 in DNA: TGTGCCAGCAGCCGTAACAGCTTCACAGATACGCAGTATTTT.

This clonotype was recorded at least ten times. V and J are TRBV7-3 and TRBJ2-4; D is possibly TRBD1 or TRBD2 (5 bases each). The ends were cut back, 2 bases at V and 9 bases at J, with 14 bases in the middle. Germline V gene data show CDR1 as SGHTA and CDR2 as FQGTGA. CDR3 length: 14 residues. The CDR3 DNA is TGTGCCAGCAGCTTAGGGACGGGGTCAGGCATTCAGTACTTC. Its translation: CASSLGTGSGIQYF.